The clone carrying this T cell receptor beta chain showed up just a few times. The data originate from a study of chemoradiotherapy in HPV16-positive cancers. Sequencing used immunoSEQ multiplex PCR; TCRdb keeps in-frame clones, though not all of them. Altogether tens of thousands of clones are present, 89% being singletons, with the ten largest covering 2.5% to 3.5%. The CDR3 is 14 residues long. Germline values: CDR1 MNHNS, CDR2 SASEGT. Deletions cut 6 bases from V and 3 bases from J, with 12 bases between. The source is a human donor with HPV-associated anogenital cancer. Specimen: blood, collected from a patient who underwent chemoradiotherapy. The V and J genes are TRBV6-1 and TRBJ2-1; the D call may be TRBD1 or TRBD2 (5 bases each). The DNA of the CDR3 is TGTGCCAGCAGCGCCGGGACGGTCTACAATGAGCAGTTCTTC. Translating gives CASSAGTVYNEQFF.